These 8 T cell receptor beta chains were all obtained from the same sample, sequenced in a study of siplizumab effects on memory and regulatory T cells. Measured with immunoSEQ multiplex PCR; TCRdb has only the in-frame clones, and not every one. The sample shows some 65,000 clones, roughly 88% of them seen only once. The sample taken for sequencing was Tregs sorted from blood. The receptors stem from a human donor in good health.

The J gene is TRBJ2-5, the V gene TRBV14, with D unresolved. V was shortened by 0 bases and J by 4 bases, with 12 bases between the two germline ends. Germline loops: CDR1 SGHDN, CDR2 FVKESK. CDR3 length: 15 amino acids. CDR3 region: CASSQDGGLRETQYF. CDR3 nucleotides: TGTGCCAGCAGCCAAGATGGTGGGTTGCGAGAGACCCAGTACTTC.

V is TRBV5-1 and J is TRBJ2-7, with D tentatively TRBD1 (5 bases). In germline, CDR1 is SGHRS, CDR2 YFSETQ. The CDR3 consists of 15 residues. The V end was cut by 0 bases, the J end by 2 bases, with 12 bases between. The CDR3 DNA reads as TGCGCCAGCAGCTTGGCCGCAGGGCCAACCTACGAGCAGTACTTC. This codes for CASSLAAGPTYEQYF.

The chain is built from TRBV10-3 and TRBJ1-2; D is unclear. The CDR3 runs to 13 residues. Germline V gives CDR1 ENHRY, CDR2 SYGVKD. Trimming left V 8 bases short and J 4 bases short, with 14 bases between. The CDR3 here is CAIEEGAGYGYTF. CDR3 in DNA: TGTGCCATCGAGGAGGGCGCGGGCTATGGCTACACCTTC.

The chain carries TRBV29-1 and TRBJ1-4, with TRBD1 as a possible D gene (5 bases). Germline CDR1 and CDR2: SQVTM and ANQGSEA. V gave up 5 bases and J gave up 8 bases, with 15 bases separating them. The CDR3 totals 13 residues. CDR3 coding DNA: TGCAGCGTTCAGGGAGCCACTGCGGAAAAACTGTTTTTT. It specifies CSVQGATAEKLFF.

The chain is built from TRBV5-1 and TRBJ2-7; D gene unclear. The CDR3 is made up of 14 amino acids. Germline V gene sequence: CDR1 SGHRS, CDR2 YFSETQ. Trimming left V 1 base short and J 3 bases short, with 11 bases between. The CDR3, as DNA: TGCGCCAGCAGCTTGCTCGGGTCAGACTACGAGCAGTACTTC. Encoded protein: CASSLLGSDYEQYF.

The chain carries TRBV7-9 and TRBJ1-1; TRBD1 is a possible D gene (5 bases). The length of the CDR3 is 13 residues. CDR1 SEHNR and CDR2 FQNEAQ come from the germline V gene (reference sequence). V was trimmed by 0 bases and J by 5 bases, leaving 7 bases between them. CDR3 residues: CASSLARGTEAFF. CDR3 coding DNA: TGTGCCAGCAGCTTAGCTCGGGGGACTGAAGCTTTCTTT.

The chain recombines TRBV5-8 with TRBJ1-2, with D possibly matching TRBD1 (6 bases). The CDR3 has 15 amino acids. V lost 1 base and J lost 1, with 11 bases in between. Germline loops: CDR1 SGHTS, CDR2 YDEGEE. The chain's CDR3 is CASSLTQGLNYGYTF. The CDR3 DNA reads TGTGCCAGCAGCTTGACGCAGGGGCTTAACTATGGCTACACCTTC.

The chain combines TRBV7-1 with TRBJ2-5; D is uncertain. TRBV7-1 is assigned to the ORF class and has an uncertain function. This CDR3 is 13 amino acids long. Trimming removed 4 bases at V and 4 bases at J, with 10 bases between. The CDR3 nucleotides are TGTGCCAGCAGCTTAGACCCCTTAGAGACCCAGTACTTC. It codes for CASSLDPLETQYF.